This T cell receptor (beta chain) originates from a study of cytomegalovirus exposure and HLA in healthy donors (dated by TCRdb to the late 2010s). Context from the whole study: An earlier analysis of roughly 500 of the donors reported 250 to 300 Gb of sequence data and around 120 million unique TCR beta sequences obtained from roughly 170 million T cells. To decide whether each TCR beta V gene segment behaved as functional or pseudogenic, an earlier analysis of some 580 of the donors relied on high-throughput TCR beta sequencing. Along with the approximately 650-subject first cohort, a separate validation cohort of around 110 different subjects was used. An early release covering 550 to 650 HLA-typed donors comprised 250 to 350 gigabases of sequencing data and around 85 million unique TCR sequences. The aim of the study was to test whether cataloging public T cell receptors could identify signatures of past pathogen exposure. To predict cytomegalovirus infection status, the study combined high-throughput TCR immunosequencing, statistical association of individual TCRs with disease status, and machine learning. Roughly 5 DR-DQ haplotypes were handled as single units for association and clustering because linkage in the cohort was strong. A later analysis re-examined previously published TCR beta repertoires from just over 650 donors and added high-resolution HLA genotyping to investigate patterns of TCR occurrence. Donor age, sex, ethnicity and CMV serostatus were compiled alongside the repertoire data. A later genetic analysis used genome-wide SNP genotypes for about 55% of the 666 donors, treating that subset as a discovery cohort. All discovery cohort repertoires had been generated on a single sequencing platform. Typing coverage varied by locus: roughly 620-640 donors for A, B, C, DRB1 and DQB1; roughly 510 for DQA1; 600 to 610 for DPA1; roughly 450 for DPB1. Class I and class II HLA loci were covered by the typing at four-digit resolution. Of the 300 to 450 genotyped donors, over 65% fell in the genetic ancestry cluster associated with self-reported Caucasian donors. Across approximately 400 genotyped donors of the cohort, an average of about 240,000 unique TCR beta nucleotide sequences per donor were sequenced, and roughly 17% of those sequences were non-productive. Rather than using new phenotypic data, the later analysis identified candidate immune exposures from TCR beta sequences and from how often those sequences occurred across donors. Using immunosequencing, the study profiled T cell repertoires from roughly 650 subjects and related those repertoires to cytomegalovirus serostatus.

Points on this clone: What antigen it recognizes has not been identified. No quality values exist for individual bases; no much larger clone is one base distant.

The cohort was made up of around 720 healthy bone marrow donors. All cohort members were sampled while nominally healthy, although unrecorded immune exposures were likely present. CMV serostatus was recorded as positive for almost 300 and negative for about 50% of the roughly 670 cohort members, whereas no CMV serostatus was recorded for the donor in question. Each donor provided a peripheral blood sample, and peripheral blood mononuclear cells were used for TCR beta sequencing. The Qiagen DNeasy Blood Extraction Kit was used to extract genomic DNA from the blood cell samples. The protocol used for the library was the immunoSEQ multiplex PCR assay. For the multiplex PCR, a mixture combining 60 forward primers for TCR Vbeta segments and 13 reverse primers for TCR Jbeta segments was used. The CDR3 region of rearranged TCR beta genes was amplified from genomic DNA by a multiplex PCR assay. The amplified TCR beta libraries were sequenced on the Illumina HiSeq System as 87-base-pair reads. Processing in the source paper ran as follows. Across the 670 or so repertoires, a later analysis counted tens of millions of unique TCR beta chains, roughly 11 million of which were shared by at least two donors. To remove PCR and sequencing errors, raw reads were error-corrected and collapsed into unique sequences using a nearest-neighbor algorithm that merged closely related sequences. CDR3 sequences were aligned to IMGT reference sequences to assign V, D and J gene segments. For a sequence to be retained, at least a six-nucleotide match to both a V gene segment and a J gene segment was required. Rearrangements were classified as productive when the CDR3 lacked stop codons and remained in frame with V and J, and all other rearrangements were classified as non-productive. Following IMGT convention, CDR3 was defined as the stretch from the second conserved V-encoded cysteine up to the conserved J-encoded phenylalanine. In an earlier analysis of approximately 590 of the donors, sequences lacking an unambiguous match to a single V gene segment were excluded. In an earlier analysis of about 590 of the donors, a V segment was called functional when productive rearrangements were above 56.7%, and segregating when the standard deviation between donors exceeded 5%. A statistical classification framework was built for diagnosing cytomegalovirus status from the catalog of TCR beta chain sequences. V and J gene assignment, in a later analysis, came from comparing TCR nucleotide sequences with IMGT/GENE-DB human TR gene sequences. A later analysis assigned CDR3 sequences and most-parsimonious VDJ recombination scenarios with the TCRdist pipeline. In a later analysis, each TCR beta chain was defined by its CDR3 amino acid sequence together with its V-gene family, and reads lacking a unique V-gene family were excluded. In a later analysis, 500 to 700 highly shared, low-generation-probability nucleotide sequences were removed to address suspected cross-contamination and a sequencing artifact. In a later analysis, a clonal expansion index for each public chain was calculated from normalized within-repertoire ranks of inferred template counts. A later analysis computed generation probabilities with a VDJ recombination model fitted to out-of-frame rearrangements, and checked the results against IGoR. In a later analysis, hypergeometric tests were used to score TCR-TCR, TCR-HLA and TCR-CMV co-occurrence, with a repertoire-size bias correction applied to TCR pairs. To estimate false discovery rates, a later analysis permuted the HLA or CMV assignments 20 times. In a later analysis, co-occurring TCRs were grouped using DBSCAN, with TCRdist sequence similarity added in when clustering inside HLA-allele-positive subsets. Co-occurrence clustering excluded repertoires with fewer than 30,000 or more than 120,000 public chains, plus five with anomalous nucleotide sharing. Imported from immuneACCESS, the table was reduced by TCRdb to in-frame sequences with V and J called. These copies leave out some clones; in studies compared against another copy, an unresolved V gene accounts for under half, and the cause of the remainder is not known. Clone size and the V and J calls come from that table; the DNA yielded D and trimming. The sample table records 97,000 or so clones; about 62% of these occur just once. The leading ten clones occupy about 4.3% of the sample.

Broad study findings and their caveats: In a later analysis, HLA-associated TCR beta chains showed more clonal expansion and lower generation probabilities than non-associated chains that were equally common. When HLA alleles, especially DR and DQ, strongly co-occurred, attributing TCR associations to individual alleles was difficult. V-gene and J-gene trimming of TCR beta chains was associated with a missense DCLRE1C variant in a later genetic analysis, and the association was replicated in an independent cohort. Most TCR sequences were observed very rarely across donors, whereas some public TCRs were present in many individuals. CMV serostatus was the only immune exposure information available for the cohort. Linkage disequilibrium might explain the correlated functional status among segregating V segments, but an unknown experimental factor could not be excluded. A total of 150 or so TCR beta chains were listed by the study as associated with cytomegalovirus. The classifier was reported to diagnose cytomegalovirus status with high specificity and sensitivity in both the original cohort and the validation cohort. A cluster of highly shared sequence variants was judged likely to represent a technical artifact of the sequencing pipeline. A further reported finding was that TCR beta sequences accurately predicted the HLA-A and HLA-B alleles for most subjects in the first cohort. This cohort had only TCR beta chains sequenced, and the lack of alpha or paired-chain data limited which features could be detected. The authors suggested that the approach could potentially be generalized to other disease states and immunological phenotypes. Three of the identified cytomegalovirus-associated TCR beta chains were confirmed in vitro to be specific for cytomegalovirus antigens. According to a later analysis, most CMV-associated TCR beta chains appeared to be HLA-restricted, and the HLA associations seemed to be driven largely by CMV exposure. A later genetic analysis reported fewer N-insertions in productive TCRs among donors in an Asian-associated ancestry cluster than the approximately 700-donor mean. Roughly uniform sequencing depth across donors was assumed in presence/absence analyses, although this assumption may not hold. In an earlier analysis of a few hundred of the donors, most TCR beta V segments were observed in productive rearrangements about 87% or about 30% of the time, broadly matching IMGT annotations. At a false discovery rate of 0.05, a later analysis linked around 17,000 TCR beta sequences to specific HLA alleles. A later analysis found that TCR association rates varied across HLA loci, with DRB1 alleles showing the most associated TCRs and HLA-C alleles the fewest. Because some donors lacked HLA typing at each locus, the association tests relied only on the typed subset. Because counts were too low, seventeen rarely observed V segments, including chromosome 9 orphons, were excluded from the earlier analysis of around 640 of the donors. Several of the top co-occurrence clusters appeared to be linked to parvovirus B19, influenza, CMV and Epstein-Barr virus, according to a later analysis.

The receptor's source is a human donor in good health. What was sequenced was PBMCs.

The CDR3 sequence is CASSLSPGTTDTQYF. The nucleotide sequence is given as TGTGCCAGCAGCTTATCCCCAGGTACCACAGATACGCAGTATTTT. The sequence is built from TRBV13 and TRBJ2-3; the D gene remains uncertain. Trimming takes 2 bases from V and 2 bases from J, and the germline ends sit 11 bases apart. From the cysteine up to the phenylalanine, the CDR3 has a length of 15 residues. The CDR3 DNA has 45 bases and is translated from base 1. CDR1 and CDR2, per the germline V gene (reference sequence), are PRHDT and FYEKMQ.